This T cell receptor beta chain emerged from a study of graft-versus-host responses after intestinal transplantation. V was cut by 5 bases and J by 9 bases, with 8 bases left in between. Germline CDR1 and CDR2: SGHVS and FQNEAQ. The CDR3 has 11 amino acids. Produced via immunoSEQ multiplex PCR; TCRdb's table is partial and in-frame only. Among some 10,000 clones listed, nearly 95% were seen once. The input for sequencing was bone marrow, taken 521 days after intestinal transplantation. The chain couples TRBV7-8 to TRBJ2-1, with no clear D. The source of this sequence is a human patient who received an intestinal transplant, so some T cells may come from the graft donor. CDR3 loop: CASSARSEQFF. CDR3 DNA: TGTGCCAGCAGCGCGCGTAGTGAGCAGTTCTTC. Full variable domain (rest looked up from reference TRBV7-8 and TRBJ2-1): GAGVSQSPRYKVAKRGQDVALRCDPISGHVSLFWYQQALGQGPEFLTYFQNEAQLDKSGLPSDRFFAERPEGSVSTLKIQRTQQEDSAVYLCASSARSEQFFGPGTRLTVL.